The 20 T cell receptor beta chains in this list originate from one sample, sequenced in a study of monozygotic twins with inflammatory bowel disease. TCRdb reanalyzed the 5' RACE reads, giving one entry per CDR3 protein sequence and no DNA. The table lists about 420,000 distinct CDR3 sequences, with more than 2% in the top ten. Sequencing used blood. These receptors came from a human donor with ulcerative colitis or Crohn's disease, or a healthy co-twin of an affected twin (not recorded which).

This chain links TRBV27 with TRBJ1-6. The CDR3 loop spans 15 amino acids. CDR1 and CDR2 (germline): MNHEY, SMNVEV (reference sequence). The CDR3 protein is CASSLRPPYNSPLHF.

The chain carries TRBV10-3 and TRBJ2-1; the TCRdb call, TRBD1, lacks DNA for checking. The length of the CDR3 is 16 residues. The germline V gene encodes CDR1 ENHRY and CDR2 SYGVKD. Here the CDR3 reads CAISEQGQGVYNEQFF.

The V call is TRBV7-6, the J call TRBJ1-1; the TCRdb call, TRBD1, lacks DNA for checking. Germline lookup yields CDR1 SGHVS and CDR2 FNYEAQ. The CDR3 is 16 residues long. The CDR3 is CASSLEIGGGYTEAFF.

CDR3 sequence reads: CSAREDREDTEAFF. This chain uses TRBV20-1 with TRBJ1-1; TCRdb returns TRBD1, unconfirmable since there is no DNA. The CDR3 consists of 14 residues. Germline V gene sequence: CDR1 DFQATT, CDR2 SNEGSKA (reference sequence).

The chain is built from TRBV7-9 and TRBJ1-4; lacking DNA, the TRBD1 call made by TCRdb goes unchecked. The germline CDR1 and CDR2 sequences are SEHNR and FQNEAQ (reference sequence). This CDR3 is 13 amino acids long. The CDR3 sequence is CASSSNIPGMLFF.

This chain connects TRBV6-2 or TRBV6-3 to TRBJ2-7. From germline, CDR1 is MNHEY and CDR2 SVGEGT. The CDR3 is made up of 15 amino acids. The CDR3 loop is CASSYSTARSYEQYF.

This chain joins TRBV7-2 and TRBJ1-2; the D call of TRBD1 rests on TCRdb alone, since no DNA is present to check it. Germline V gene sequence: CDR1 SGHTA, CDR2 FQGNSA. The CDR3 extends over 13 amino acids. CDR3 sequence reads: CASSSRDRGGYTF.

J is TRBJ2-2 and V is TRBV28; TCRdb indicates TRBD1, and absent DNA this call remains unverified. Germline V lookup: CDR1 MDHEN, CDR2 SYDVKM. CDR3 length: 14 amino acids. The CDR3 reads CASSQGPNTGELFF.

V gene TRBV12-3 or TRBV12-4 combines with J gene TRBJ2-3; TCRdb's assignment of TRBD1 cannot be checked, as there is no DNA. The CDR3 spans 16 residues. The chain's CDR3 is CASSPYSLRSTDTQYF.

The gene calls are TRBV20-1 and TRBJ2-2. The CDR3 covers 15 residues. Per the germline V gene, CDR1 is DFQATT and CDR2 is SNEGSKA (reference sequence). This CDR3 is CSARERGANTGELFF.

The chain joins TRBV4-3 to TRBJ2-3; TCRdb selects TRBD1, and the lack of DNA leaves this call unchecked. This CDR3 is 16 amino acids long. Germline CDR1 reads LGHNA; CDR2 reads YSLEER. CDR3 protein: CASSQGMTGGADTQYF.

The V gene is TRBV5-1, the J gene TRBJ1-5; TCRdb selects TRBD1, and the lack of DNA leaves this call unchecked. CDR3 length: 14 amino acids. CDR1 SGHRS and CDR2 YFSETQ come from the germline V gene. CDR3 region: CASSLGSGGQPQHF. Full variable domain (rest looked up from reference TRBV5-1 and TRBJ1-5): KAGVTQTPRYLIKTRGQQVTLSCSPISGHRSVSWYQQTPGQGLQFLFEYFSETQRNKGNFPGRFSGRQFSNSRSEMNVSTLELGDSALYLCASSLGSGGQPQHFGDGTRLSIL.

CDR3: CASSQFQGGYGYTF. The chain recombines TRBV28 with TRBJ1-2; TCRdb returns TRBD1, unconfirmable since there is no DNA. Germline CDR1 MDHEN, CDR2 SYDVKM. This CDR3 contains 14 residues.

V is TRBV6-2 or TRBV6-3 and J is TRBJ2-7; TCRdb designates TRBD2, a call that cannot be tested without DNA. From germline, CDR1 is MNHEY and CDR2 SVGEGT. The CDR3 has 14 amino acids. CDR3 protein: CASLSARGLFHQYF.

The V call is TRBV20-1, the J call TRBJ1-5; there is no DNA to check the TCRdb D call of TRBD1. This CDR3 has 17 residues. Per the germline V gene, CDR1 is DFQATT and CDR2 is SNEGSKA (reference sequence). CDR3 amino acids: CSATSPSGTASNQPQHF.

Here the CDR3 reads CASSTGMNTGELFF. The chain is built from TRBV19 and TRBJ2-2. CDR1 and CDR2 (germline): LNHDA, SQIVND (reference sequence). The CDR3 totals 14 residues.

The chain joins TRBV5-1 to TRBJ2-3; the TCRdb D gene call, TRBD2, has no DNA to confirm it. This CDR3 comprises 15 residues. In germline, CDR1 is SGHRS, CDR2 YFSETQ. Here the CDR3 reads CASSSGTSRADTQYF.

V gene TRBV5-1 combines with J gene TRBJ2-2. The CDR3 contains 14 residues. CDR1 is SGHRS and CDR2 is YFSETQ in the germline V gene. The CDR3: CASTWSGNPGELFF. Complete variable domain (other parts from reference TRBV5-1 and TRBJ2-2): KAGVTQTPRYLIKTRGQQVTLSCSPISGHRSVSWYQQTPGQGLQFLFEYFSETQRNKGNFPGRFSGRQFSNSRSEMNVSTLELGDSALYLCASTWSGNPGELFFGEGSRLTVL.

The rearrangement joins TRBV10-3 to TRBJ1-1. There are 14 residues in the CDR3. Germline V gene lookup returns CDR1 ENHRY and CDR2 SYGVKD. CDR3 in amino acids: CAISGGRGNTEAFF.

The chain is built from TRBV4-2 and TRBJ2-2; absent DNA, TCRdb's TRBD1 call cannot be checked. The CDR3 has 15 residues. Germline values: CDR1 LGHNA, CDR2 YNFKEQ. CDR3 residues: CASSPWDQNTGELFF.